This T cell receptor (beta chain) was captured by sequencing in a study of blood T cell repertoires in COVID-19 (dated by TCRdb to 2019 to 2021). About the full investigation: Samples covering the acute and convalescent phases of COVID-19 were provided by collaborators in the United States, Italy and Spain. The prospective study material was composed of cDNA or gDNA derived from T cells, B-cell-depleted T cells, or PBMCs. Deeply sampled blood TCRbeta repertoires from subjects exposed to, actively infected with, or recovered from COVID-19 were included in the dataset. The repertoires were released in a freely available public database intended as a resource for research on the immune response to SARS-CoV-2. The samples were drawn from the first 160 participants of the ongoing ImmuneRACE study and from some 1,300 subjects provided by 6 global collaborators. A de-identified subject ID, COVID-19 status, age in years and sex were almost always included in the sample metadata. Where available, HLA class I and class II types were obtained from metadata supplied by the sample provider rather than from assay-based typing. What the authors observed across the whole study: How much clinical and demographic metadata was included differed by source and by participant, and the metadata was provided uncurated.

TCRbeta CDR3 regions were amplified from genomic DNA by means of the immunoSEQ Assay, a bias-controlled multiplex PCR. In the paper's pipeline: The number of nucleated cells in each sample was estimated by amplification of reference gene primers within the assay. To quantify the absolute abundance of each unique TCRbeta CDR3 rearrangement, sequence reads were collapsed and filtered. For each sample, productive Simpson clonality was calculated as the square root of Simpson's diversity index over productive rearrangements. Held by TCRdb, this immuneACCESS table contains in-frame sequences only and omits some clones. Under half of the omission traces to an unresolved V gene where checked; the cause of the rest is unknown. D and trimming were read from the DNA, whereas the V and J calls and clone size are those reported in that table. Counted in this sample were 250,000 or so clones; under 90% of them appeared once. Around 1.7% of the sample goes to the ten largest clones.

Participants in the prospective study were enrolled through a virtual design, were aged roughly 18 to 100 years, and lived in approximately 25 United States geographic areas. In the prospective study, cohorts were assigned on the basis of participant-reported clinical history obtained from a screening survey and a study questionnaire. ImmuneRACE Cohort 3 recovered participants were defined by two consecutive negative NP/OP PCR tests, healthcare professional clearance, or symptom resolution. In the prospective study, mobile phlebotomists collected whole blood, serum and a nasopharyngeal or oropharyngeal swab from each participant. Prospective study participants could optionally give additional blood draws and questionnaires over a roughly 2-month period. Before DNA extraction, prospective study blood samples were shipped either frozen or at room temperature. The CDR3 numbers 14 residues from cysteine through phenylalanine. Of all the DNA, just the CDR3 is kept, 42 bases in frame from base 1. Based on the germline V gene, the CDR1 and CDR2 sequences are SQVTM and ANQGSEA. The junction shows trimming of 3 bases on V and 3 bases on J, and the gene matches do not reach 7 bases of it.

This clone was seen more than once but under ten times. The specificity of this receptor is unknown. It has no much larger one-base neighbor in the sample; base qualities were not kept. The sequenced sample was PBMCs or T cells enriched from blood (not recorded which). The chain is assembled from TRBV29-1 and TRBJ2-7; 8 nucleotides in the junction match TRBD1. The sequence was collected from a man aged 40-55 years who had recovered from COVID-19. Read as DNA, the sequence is TGCAGCGTTGAGAAACCAGACAGGGGCTACGAGCAGTACTTC. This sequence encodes CSVEKPDRGYEQYF.